Following are 8 T cell receptor beta chains from one sample sequenced in a study of CD8 T cells in Susac syndrome. With random hexamers, 0.5 to 1 ug RNA was reverse transcribed. TCRdb reprocessed the immunoSEQ multiplex PCR reads via MiXCR and lists one record per CDR3 protein. The sample carries around 150,000 distinct CDR3 sequences, 85% to 95% recorded once. Sequencing was carried out using CD4+ T cells from PBMCs. Every receptor here comes from a human donor with multiple sclerosis.

The chain links TRBV25-1 to TRBJ2-7, with 7 bases that match TRBD2. V shed 2 bases, J shed 6 bases, and the junction held 10 bases outside the gene matches. The CDR3 is 15 residues long. The germline CDR1 and CDR2 sequences are MGHDK and SYGVNS. This CDR3 reads CASSEQGWTGGEQYF. DNA of the CDR3: TGTGCCAGCAGTGAACAGGGTTGGACGGGGGGCGAGCAGTACTTC.

The genes are TRBV24-1 and TRBJ2-5; D is ambiguous. Germline-derived CDR1 and CDR2 are KGHDR and SFDVKD. The CDR3 length is 11 residues. V was pared by 5 bases and J by 5 bases, with 5 bases between. The CDR3 protein is CATSVGETQYF. Written as DNA, the CDR3 is TGTGCCACCAGTGTCGGCGAGACCCAGTACTTC.

The chain is built from TRBV29-1 and TRBJ2-1, with D tentatively TRBD2 (7 bases). The CDR3 length is 13 residues. CDR1 is SQVTM and CDR2 is ANQGSEA in the germline V gene. V was pared by 7 bases and J by 0 bases, with 10 bases between. CDR3 DNA sequence: TGCAGCGCCCGGGGGGCCTCCTACAATGAGCAGTTCTTC. Protein: CSARGASYNEQFF.

This sequence joins TRBV3-1 and TRBJ2-7; D is unclear. Trimming removed 3 bases from V and 2 bases from J, with 8 bases in between. The CDR3 totals 13 residues. Germline CDR1 LGHDT, CDR2 YNNKEL (reference sequence). CDR3 DNA: TGTGCCAGCAGCCAGGCACACCCCTACGAGCAGTACTTC. Its translation is CASSQAHPYEQYF.

The chain carries TRBV9 and TRBJ2-7; tentative D call: TRBD1 (6 bases). CDR3 length equals 15 residues. The germline V gene has CDR1 SGDLS and CDR2 YYNGEE. The V and J ends lost 2 bases and 2 bases respectively, with 14 bases between them. The CDR3 DNA sequence: TGTGCCAGCAGCGTTACGGACAGCTCTCCCTACGAGCAGTACTTC. This encodes CASSVTDSSPYEQYF.

The gene calls are TRBV15 and TRBJ1-2, with 9 bases identical to TRBD1. CDR1 and CDR2 (germline): LNHNV, YYDKDF (reference sequence). The junction had 13 bases not matched to a gene; V was cut back by 5 bases and J by 3 bases. This CDR3 spans 17 amino acids. In DNA, the CDR3 is TGTGCCACCAGCCCCGTCTCCCGGGACAGGGCACACTATGGCTACACCTTC. It translates to CATSPVSRDRAHYGYTF. The complete variable domain, with remaining parts taken from reference TRBV15 and TRBJ1-2, reads DAMVIQNPRYQVTQFGKPVTLSCSQTLNHNVMYWYQQKSSQAPKLLFHYYDKDFNNEADTPDNFQSRRPNTSFCFLDIRSPGLGDTAMYLCATSPVSRDRAHYGYTFGSGTRLTVV.

The genes are TRBV5-4 and TRBJ2-7; no firm D call. CDR1 and CDR2 from the germline V gene are SGHNT and YYREEE (reference sequence). The CDR3 is 11 amino acids. V was shortened by 0 bases and J by 5 bases, with 3 bases between the two germline ends. As DNA, the CDR3 is TGTGCCAGCAGCTTGGAGGACGAGCAGTACTTC. This codes for CASSLEDEQYF.

The chain joins TRBV20-1 to TRBJ1-4; possibly TRBD1 for D (6 bases). This CDR3 has 16 residues. Germline V CDR1 and CDR2: DFQATT, SNEGSKA (reference sequence). The V end lost 6 bases, the J end lost 4 bases, and 21 bases lay between the germline ends. The CDR3 coding sequence is TGCAGTGCCGGGGCGAGCGCAGGGGTTGATAATGAAAAACTGTTTTTT. It codes for CSAGASAGVDNEKLFF.